The rows below give T cell receptor beta chains drawn from one sample of a study of blood T cell repertoires in COVID-19. Generated by immunoSEQ multiplex PCR, the TCRdb table keeps only in-frame clones and is missing some. In the table there are under 95,000 clones, roughly nine tenths of which are singletons. The sample was peripheral blood. The receptor set was obtained from a man aged 80 or over in a cohort sampled during active COVID-19. Each CDR3 is given with its conserved first and last residue. A D gene is named only where the DNA matches it firmly. Rows may omit the clone size; those that give it use once, few, many or a size class.

j_call clone_size v_call d_call cdr3_aa cdr3_nt
TRBJ1-2 . TRBV5-5 TRBD1 CASSRPGQANYGYTF TGTGCCAGCAGCCGTCCGGGACAGGCTAACTATGGCTACACCTTC
TRBJ2-1 once TRBV19 TRBD2 CASRTSGGAIPFF TGTGCCAGTAGAACTAGCGGGGGGGCAATACCGTTCTTC
TRBJ2-3 . TRBV5-6 . CASSPGATDTQYF TGTGCCAGCAGCCCAGGGGCCACAGATACGCAGTATTTT
TRBJ1-6 . TRBV6-5 TRBD1 CASSSEDRDNSPLHF TGTGCCAGCAGCTCCGAAGACAGGGATAATTCACCCCTCCACTTT
TRBJ1-2 once TRBV23-1 TRBD1 CASSHPGQGNSF TGCGCCAGCAGTCACCCAGGACAGGGCAATTCCTTC
TRBJ2-3 . TRBV4-1 TRBD2 CASSQDSSGATDTQYF TGCGCCAGCAGCCAAGATTCTAGCGGGGCCACAGATACGCAGTATTTT
TRBJ1-1 . TRBV7-9 . CASSLTEMNTEAFF TGTGCCAGCAGCTTGACAGAGATGAACACTGAAGCTTTCTTT
TRBJ1-5 . TRBV7-2 . CASSLSWDTFNPQHF TGTGCCAGCAGCCTCTCCTGGGACACTTTTAACCCCCAGCATTTT
TRBJ1-1 few TRBV5-1 . CASSLDPGGRNTEAFF TGCGCCAGCAGCTTGGATCCGGGGGGACGGAACACTGAAGCTTTCTTT
TRBJ2-5 . TRBV3-1/TRBV3-2 TRBD1 CASSNNYRGQETQYF TGTGCCAGCAGCAACAATTACAGGGGTCAAGAGACCCAGTACTTC
TRBJ1-2 once TRBV28 . CASSQSRAGGYGYTF TGTGCCAGCAGTCAGAGCAGGGCAGGCGGCTATGGCTACACCTTC
TRBJ1-2 . TRBV19 TRBD1 CASSVGQGPYGYTF TGTGCCAGTAGTGTGGGACAGGGACCATATGGCTACACCTTC
TRBJ1-6 . TRBV18 TRBD1 CASSPGQGTSPLHF TGTGCCAGCTCACCCGGACAGGGAACTTCACCCCTCCACTTT
TRBJ1-1 . TRBV18 TRBD1 CASSDRGQGSRTEAFF TGTGCCAGCTCAGATCGGGGACAGGGGAGTCGCACTGAAGCTTTCTTT
TRBJ2-5 . TRBV7-2 . CASSLLGGQETQYF TGTGCCAGCAGCTTATTGGGGGGACAAGAGACCCAGTACTTC
TRBJ2-4 . TRBV6-1 . CASSARRTADKNIQYF TGTGCCAGCAGTGCGCGTCGGACAGCAGACAAAAACATTCAGTACTTC
TRBJ2-6 . TRBV5-1 TRBD1 CASSKGAEGANVLTF TGCGCCAGCAGCAAGGGGGCAGAGGGGGCCAACGTCCTGACTTTC
TRBJ2-5 . TRBV9 TRBD2 CASSVGISGGEETQYF TGTGCCAGCAGCGTAGGGATTAGCGGGGGGGAAGAGACCCAGTACTTC
TRBJ1-2 . TRBV5-1 . CASSLAHGRNYGYTF TGCGCCAGCAGCTTGGCCCATGGCAGAAACTATGGCTACACCTTC
TRBJ2-3 . TRBV24-1 . CATSETVRLGSTDTQYF TGTGCCACCAGTGAAACCGTTCGACTAGGGAGCACAGATACGCAGTATTTT
TRBJ1-2 . TRBV5-5 . CASSLIGQGNYGYTF TGTGCCAGCAGCTTGATCGGTCAGGGGAATTATGGCTACACCTTC
TRBJ1-5 . TRBV5-1 TRBD1 CASSSGQGNQPQHF TGCGCCAGCAGCTCCGGACAGGGAAATCAGCCCCAGCATTTT
TRBJ1-2 . TRBV29-1 . CSVVESYGYTF TGCAGCGTTGTGGAGAGTTATGGCTACACCTTC
TRBJ1-1 . TRBV29-1 . CSVERGVGAVTEAFF TGCAGCGTTGAGCGGGGGGTCGGGGCGGTCACTGAAGCTTTCTTT
TRBJ2-5 . TRBV18 . CASSPNFAETQYF TGTGCCAGCTCACCTAACTTCGCGGAGACCCAGTACTTC
TRBJ1-2 . TRBV6-5 TRBD1 CATRLTGQGNGYTF TGTGCCACACGCTTAACTGGACAGGGAAACGGCTACACCTTC
TRBJ2-5 . TRBV5-6 TRBD1 CASSFFTGQGETQYF TGTGCCAGCAGCTTTTTTACCGGACAGGGAGAAACCCAGTACTTC
TRBJ1-2 . TRBV2 TRBD1 CASSVGQGAGYTF TGTGCCAGCAGTGTCGGACAGGGGGCTGGCTACACCTTC
TRBJ2-5 . TRBV3-1/TRBV3-2 . CASSGKGPAGETQYF TGTGCCAGCAGTGGCAAGGGCCCCGCAGGGGAGACCCAGTACTTC
TRBJ1-4 . TRBV9 TRBD1 CASSGGDRSGEKLFF TGTGCCAGCAGCGGAGGGGACAGGTCGGGTGAAAAACTGTTTTTT
TRBJ2-2 once TRBV29-1 . CSAGLLGTGELFF TGCAGCGCCGGACTCCTTGGGACCGGGGAGCTGTTTTTT
TRBJ2-2 . TRBV10-3 . CAISDSGQWNTGELFF TGTGCCATCAGTGATAGTGGGCAGTGGAACACCGGGGAGCTGTTTTTT
TRBJ2-5 . TRBV18 . CASSEAQETQYF TGTGCCAGCTCCGAGGCCCAAGAGACCCAGTACTTC